The present T cell receptor (beta chain) was sequenced within a study of shared clonotypes between healthy human individuals. This clone was counted many times. Splitting the CD4+ cells yielded a CD45RA+ naive subset and a CD45RA-negative memory subset. Germline V lookup: CDR1 PRHDT, CDR2 FYEKMQ (reference sequence). This CDR3 has 16 residues. With 1 base clipped from V and 2 bases from J, the junction kept 6 bases outside the gene matches. Sequencing was performed with immunoSEQ multiplex PCR; in TCRdb, only in-frame clones are kept and a portion is missing. The sample consists of some 1 million clones, approximately 68% of them appearing once.

Sample: memory CD4+ T cells sorted from blood. As for subset: CD45RA-negative fraction. V and J are TRBV13 and TRBJ2-3; 7 positions agree with TRBD1. This clonotype originated in a young man in good health. The CDR3 spells CASSLVQGRFTDTQYF. As DNA, the CDR3 is TGTGCCAGCAGCTTAGTACAGGGGCGATTCACAGATACGCAGTATTTT.